The next 16 T cell receptor beta chains were all read from a single sample in a study of human T cells and chemical hapten exposure (dated by TCRdb to the early 2020s). The sample's time point label is to be understood as: pre-sensitization, week 0. The treatment or condition label, as the study defines it: therapeutic diphenylcyclopropenone sensitization with weekly scalp DPC. Libraries were prepared through RACE. Sequencing used a NextSeq 500. TCRdb redid the processing of the public reads, applying fastp at Q25 and MiXCR, and retained in-frame beta chains. Each CDR3 protein gets just one entry, which takes the most common genes and DNA from the rows behind it. This sample comprises about 290,000 distinct CDR3 sequences, 7.5% to 9% of them detected only once. The top ten constitute about 1.2% of the sample. The sample here was whole blood, taken in connection with sensitization to the hapten diphenylcyclopropenone (DPC). Receptors originate from a man aged 18 to 30 with alopecia areata. Some clones in this sample may be carry-over from other donors' samples.

Only a few counts were recorded for this clonotype. The chain has TRBV29-1 and TRBJ2-7; D is ambiguous. V shed 5 bases and J shed 2 bases, with 13 bases lying between them. Germline V gene lookup returns CDR1 SQVTM and CDR2 ANQGSEA. CDR3 size: 13 residues. This CDR3 is CSVFETDAYEQYF. The CDR3 DNA sequence: TGCAGCGTTTTCGAAACAGATGCCTACGAGCAGTACTTC.

The chain uses TRBV18 and TRBJ1-1; possible D gene TRBD1, 5 bases. The CDR3 has 13 residues. Germline CDR1 reads KGHSH; CDR2 reads LQKENI. The germline V and J ends were trimmed by 3 bases and 3 bases, with 8 bases remaining between them. CDR3 bases: TGTGCCAGCTCACCGTCCAGGGACACTGAAGCTTTCTTT. Protein sequence: CASSPSRDTEAFF.

This chain's CDR3 is CASSLGQRDDYTF. The CDR3 coding sequence is TGTGCCAGCAGTTTGGGACAGAGGGATGACTACACCTTC. The chain recombines TRBV28 with TRBJ1-2, with 7 bases that match TRBD1. V lost 3 bases, J lost 10 bases, and 8 bases stayed unmatched. Per the germline V gene, CDR1 is MDHEN and CDR2 is SYDVKM. The CDR3 covers 13 residues.

This clonotype was counted a single time. The CDR3 region has the DNA TGTGCGACCGGGACTTCTCCCTACAATGAGCAGTTCTTC. Its translation: CATGTSPYNEQFF. The rearrangement joins TRBV11-2 to TRBJ2-1, with D possibly TRBD2 on 6 matching bases. Germline loops: CDR1 SGHAT, CDR2 FQNNGV. The CDR3 runs 13 residues.

This clonotype was counted many times. The rearrangement links TRBV5-1 to TRBJ2-6; D gene unclear. Germline lookup yields CDR1 SGHRS and CDR2 YFSETQ. The length of the CDR3 is 15 residues. V lost 1 base and J lost 1, with 6 bases in between. DNA of the CDR3: TGCGCCAGCAGCTTGAGGGATTCTGGGGCCAACGTCCTGACTTTC. Translated: CASSLRDSGANVLTF.

The chain carries TRBV28 and TRBJ1-2; TRBD1 agrees at 10 bases. Per the germline V gene, CDR1 is MDHEN and CDR2 is SYDVKM. This CDR3 comprises 15 residues. V lost 1 base, J lost 4 bases, and 3 bases stayed unmatched. CDR3 in amino acids: CASSLSGTGVYGYTF. CDR3 nucleotide sequence: TGTGCCAGCAGTTTATCCGGGACAGGGGTCTATGGCTACACCTTC.

This clonotype has at least ten counts. The V gene is TRBV12-3 or TRBV12-4, the J gene TRBJ1-4; D is uncertain. The length of the CDR3 is 12 residues. The V end lost 4 bases, the J end lost 11 bases, and 11 bases lay between the germline ends. CDR3 amino acids: CASSYGVGKLFF. DNA of the CDR3: TGTGCCAGCAGTTATGGGGTTGGCAAACTGTTTTTT.

This clonotype has just a few counts. The chain uses TRBV7-9 and TRBJ1-1; D is perhaps TRBD1 (6 bases). The CDR3 consists of 12 residues. Per germline, CDR1 SEHNR and CDR2 FQNEAQ (reference sequence). The V end lost 5 bases, the J end lost 8 bases, and 12 bases lay between the germline ends. The CDR3 nucleotides are TGTGCCAGCAGCGTCCGGGACATGGAAGCTTTCTTT. Its protein is CASSVRDMEAFF.

V is TRBV5-1 and J is TRBJ2-5; TRBD1 agrees at 8 bases. Per the germline V gene, CDR1 is SGHRS and CDR2 is YFSETQ. The CDR3 runs 15 residues. V was pared by 0 bases and J by 1 base, with 2 bases of the junction left unmatched. CDR3 coding DNA: TGCGCCAGCAGCTTGGGGACAGGGACCCAAGAGACCCAGTACTTC. This codes for CASSLGTGTQETQYF.

This clonotype has ten or more counts. The CDR3 DNA follows: TGTGCCAGCAGTTACTCGCCCGGGGACACTGAAGCTTTCTTT. Protein product: CASSYSPGDTEAFF. V is TRBV6-5 and J is TRBJ1-1; D gene ambiguous. V was pared by 0 bases and J by 3 bases, with 8 bases between. CDR3 size: 14 residues. CDR1 is MNHEY and CDR2 is SVGAGI in the germline V gene.

This clonotype was seen only a few times. The chain is built from TRBV7-8 and TRBJ1-4, with 7 bases fitting TRBD1. V was pared by 5 bases and J by 8 bases, with 23 bases of the junction left unmatched. This CDR3 is 19 amino acids long. The germline CDR1 and CDR2 sequences are SGHVS and FQNEAQ. This CDR3 is CASSLEGQDFPRPPEKLFF. CDR3 nucleotides: TGTGCCAGCAGCCTAGAAGGACAGGACTTTCCGCGGCCCCCGGAAAAACTGTTTTTT.

This chain uses TRBV24-1 with TRBJ2-1; the D gene is possibly TRBD2 (6 bases). The length of the CDR3 is 13 residues. Germline V gives CDR1 KGHDR, CDR2 SFDVKD. Trimming removed 3 bases at V and 5 bases at J, with 7 bases between. The CDR3 region is CATSDKRDNEQFF. For the CDR3, the DNA is TGTGCCACCAGTGATAAGCGGGACAATGAGCAGTTCTTC.

The gene calls are TRBV7-3 and TRBJ2-3; D is unclear. Germline V gene data show CDR1 as SGHTA and CDR2 as FQGTGA. The CDR3 length is 14 residues. The V end was cut by 1 base, the J end by 6 bases, with 11 bases between. CDR3 region: CASSLKRQDDTQYF. The CDR3 nucleotides are TGTGCCAGCAGCTTAAAGAGGCAAGACGATACGCAGTATTTT.

V and J are TRBV20-1 and TRBJ2-2, with 8 bases fitting TRBD1. V shed 6 bases and J 0 bases; nucleotides not matched to a gene: 3. CDR1 is DFQATT and CDR2 is SNEGSKA in the germline V gene (reference sequence). There are 14 residues in the CDR3. The DNA of the CDR3 is TGCAGTGCCTGGGACAGGACGAACACCGGGGAGCTGTTTTTT. This encodes CSAWDRTNTGELFF.

This clonotype occurred a few times. The V gene is TRBV5-1, the J gene TRBJ2-1; D uncertain. From germline, CDR1 is SGHRS and CDR2 YFSETQ. V dropped 0 bases and J dropped 0 bases, with 10 bases sitting between them. There are 16 residues in the CDR3. The CDR3 loop reads CASSLVAQSSYNEQFF. As DNA, the CDR3 is TGCGCCAGCAGCTTGGTGGCACAAAGCTCCTACAATGAGCAGTTCTTC.

This clonotype was counted ten times or more. The genes are TRBV27 and TRBJ2-3; 8 nucleotides match TRBD1. V shed 6 bases and J 1 base; nucleotides not matched to a gene: 6. Per the germline V gene, CDR1 is MNHEY and CDR2 is SMNVEV (reference sequence). This CDR3 is 15 amino acids long. CDR3 protein: CASSSDREGTDTQYF. The CDR3 bases are TGTGCCAGCAGCTCGGACAGGGAAGGCACAGATACGCAGTATTTT.